Listed below are T cell receptor beta chains from one sample, sequenced in a study of blood T cell repertoires in COVID-19. The method was immunoSEQ multiplex PCR; TCRdb's version includes in-frame clones alone and lacks a portion of them. The sample has over 95,000 clones, 85% to 90% seen once. Source material: peripheral blood. The receptors shown here come from a human donor with acute or convalescent COVID-19. The donor label of this sample is uncertain. CDR3s include the opening cysteine and the closing phenylalanine or tryptophan.

TRBJ1-4 TRBV5-4 CASSLAGGTNEKLFF
TRBJ1-5 TRBV9 CASSETGINQPQHF
TRBJ1-2 TRBV28 CASSLPPGGNYGYTF
TRBJ2-7 TRBV27 CASTFGEQYF
TRBJ1-1 TRBV12-2 CASRALQRSRGRREAFF
TRBJ1-5 TRBV24-1 CATSDPRDRSNQPQHF
TRBJ1-2 TRBV5-1 CASSLFQGGYGYTF
TRBJ2-1 TRBV7-2 CASSFRPIPLLAYNEQFF
TRBJ2-7 TRBV7-6 CASSHPGNGGTVVYEQYF
TRBJ1-6 TRBV2 CASTVGSRSPLHF
TRBJ2-1 TRBV5-1 CASSLDGSSYNEQFF
TRBJ1-5 TRBV7-9 CASSRTENSNQPQHF
TRBJ2-1 TRBV6-6 CASTRATSGFYNEQFF
TRBJ1-6 TRBV7-2 CASSLRQGGNSPLHF
TRBJ2-3 TRBV5-4 CASSPWTSKDTQYF
TRBJ2-2 TRBV29-1 CSVQGLAGRVGELFF
TRBJ1-2 TRBV27 CASSSPDRGQGYTF
TRBJ2-7 TRBV18 CASSQGTLAYEQYF
TRBJ1-1 TRBV11-3 CASSLGTGDTEAFF
TRBJ1-1 TRBV6-5 CASSLTGATEAFF
TRBJ1-6 TRBV4-3 CASSQDTDRASPLHF
TRBJ1-4 TRBV19 CASSIPTMANEKLFF
TRBJ1-5 TRBV2 CASSVYSNQPQHF
TRBJ1-2 TRBV20-1 CSATGLGGYTF
TRBJ1-5 TRBV19 CASRVTTASNQPQHF
TRBJ1-4 TRBV18 CASSPWTGIANEKLFF
TRBJ2-1 TRBV7-6 CASSLDASGRYSYNEQFF
TRBJ1-4 TRBV2 CASSEAEQINEKLFF
TRBJ1-2 TRBV6-6 CASRGLARDRVFGYTF
TRBJ2-6 TRBV19 CASSSNRAGANVLTF
TRBJ2-1 TRBV4-1 CASSQGSSGATYNEQFF
TRBJ2-5 TRBV5-4 CASSGRTGLETQYF
TRBJ2-2 TRBV5-1 CASQISGSVVTGELFF
TRBJ2-7 TRBV27 CASSKFPGTGGHEQYF
TRBJ1-1 TRBV7-9 CASTVQGANTEAFF
TRBJ2-7 TRBV19 CASSNGGVLYEQYF
TRBJ2-2 TRBV28 CASGTSGWNTGELFF
TRBJ2-3 TRBV19 CASSQPGQGSDTQYF
TRBJ1-6 TRBV28 CASSLDVGNSPLHF
TRBJ2-5 TRBV28 CASSNQREETQYF
TRBJ1-1 TRBV6-6 CASSPGRGPTEAFF
TRBJ2-2 TRBV6-1 CASSETGGGTGELFF
TRBJ2-1 TRBV14 CASSPFGVGSTLEQFF
TRBJ1-1 TRBV4-2 CASSQGQGASTEAFF
TRBJ1-2 TRBV7-9 CATAGLYPNYGYTF
TRBJ2-7 TRBV5-4 CASSLAAGADSYEQYF
TRBJ1-2 TRBV6-5 CASSSIRDRGGYTF
TRBJ2-3 TRBV6-2/TRBV6-3 CASRPSAEDTQYF
TRBJ1-5 TRBV24-1 CATSDANSNQPQHF
TRBJ2-1 TRBV7-6 CASSLVGRQGATYNEQFF
TRBJ2-2 TRBV11-2 CASSNSRWLSAGELFF
TRBJ1-2 TRBV7-8 CASSLDLSGPDYGYTF
TRBJ2-3 TRBV21-1 CASSHYPSGRSTDTQYF